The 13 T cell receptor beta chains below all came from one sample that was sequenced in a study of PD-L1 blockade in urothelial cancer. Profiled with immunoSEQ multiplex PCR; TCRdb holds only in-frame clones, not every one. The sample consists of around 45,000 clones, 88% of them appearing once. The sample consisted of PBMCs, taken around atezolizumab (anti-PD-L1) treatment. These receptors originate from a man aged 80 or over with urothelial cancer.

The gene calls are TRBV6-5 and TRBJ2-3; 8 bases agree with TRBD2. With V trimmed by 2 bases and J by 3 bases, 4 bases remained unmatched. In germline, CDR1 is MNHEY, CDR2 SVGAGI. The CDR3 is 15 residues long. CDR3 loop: CASSYTGGQTDTQYF. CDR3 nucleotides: TGTGCCAGCAGTTACACGGGAGGGCAGACAGATACGCAGTATTTT.

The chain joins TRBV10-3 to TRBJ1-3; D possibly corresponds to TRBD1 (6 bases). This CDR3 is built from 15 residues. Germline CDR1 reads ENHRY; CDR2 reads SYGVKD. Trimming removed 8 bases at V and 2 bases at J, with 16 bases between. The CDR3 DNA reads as TGTGCCATCGGGGCAGGGGATACTCCTGGAAACACCATATATTTT. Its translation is CAIGAGDTPGNTIYF.

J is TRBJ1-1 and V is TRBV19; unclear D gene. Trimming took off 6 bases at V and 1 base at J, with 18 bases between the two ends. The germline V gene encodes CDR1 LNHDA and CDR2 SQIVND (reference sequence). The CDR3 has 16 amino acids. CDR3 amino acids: CASRWGGGLQNTEAFF. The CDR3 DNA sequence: TGTGCCAGTAGATGGGGTGGAGGACTCCAGAACACTGAAGCTTTCTTT.

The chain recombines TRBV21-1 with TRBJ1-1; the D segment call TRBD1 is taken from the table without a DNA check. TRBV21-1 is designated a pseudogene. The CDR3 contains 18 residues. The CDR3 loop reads CASSGRDRERKGNTEAFF. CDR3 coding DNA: TGTGCCAGCAGCGGACGGGACAGGGAAAGGAAGGGGAACACTGAAGCTTTCTTT.

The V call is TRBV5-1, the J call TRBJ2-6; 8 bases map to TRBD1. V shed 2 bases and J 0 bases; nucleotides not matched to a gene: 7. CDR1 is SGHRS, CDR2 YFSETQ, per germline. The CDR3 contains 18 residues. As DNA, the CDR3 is TGCGCCAGCAGCTTTGGGGCAGGGGGCAGCTCTGGGGCCAACGTCCTGACTTTC. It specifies CASSFGAGGSSGANVLTF.

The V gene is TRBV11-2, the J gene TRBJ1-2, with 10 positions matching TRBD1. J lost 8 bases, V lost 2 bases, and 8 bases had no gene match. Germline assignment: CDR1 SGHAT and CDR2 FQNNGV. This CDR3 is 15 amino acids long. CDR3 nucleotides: TGTGCCAGCAGCTTATCCCCGAGGACAGGGGGAGGCTACACCTTC. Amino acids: CASSLSPRTGGGYTF. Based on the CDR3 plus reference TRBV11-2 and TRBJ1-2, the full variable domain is EAGVAQSPRYKIIEKRQSVAFWCNPISGHATLYWYQQILGQGPKLLIQFQNNGVVDDSQLPKDRFSAERLKGVDSTLKIQPAKLEDSAVYLCASSLSPRTGGGYTFGSGTRLTVV.

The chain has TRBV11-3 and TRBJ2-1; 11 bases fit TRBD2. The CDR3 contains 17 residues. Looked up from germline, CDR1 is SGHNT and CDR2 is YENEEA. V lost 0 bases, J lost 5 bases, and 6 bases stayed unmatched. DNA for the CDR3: TGTGCCAGCAGCTTAGATGGTGGGACTAGCGGCCACAATGAGCAGTTCTTC. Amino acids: CASSLDGGTSGHNEQFF.

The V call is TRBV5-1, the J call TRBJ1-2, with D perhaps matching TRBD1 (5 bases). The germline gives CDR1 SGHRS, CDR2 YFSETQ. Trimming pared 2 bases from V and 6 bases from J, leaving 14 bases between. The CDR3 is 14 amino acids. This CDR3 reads CASSLGALGNGYTF. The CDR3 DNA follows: TGCGCCAGCAGCTTAGGGGCCCTCGGTAATGGCTACACCTTC.

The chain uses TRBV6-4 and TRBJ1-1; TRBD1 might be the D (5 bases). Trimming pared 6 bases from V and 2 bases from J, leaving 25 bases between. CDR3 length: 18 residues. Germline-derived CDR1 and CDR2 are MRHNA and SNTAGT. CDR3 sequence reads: CASRTNAGGLALNTEAFF. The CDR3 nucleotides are TGTGCCAGCAGGACAAACGCCGGGGGGTTGGCGTTAAACACTGAAGCTTTCTTT.

The CDR3 here is CASSDPHQTGAETQYF. CDR3 nucleotide sequence: TGCGCCAGCAGTGACCCACACCAGACAGGGGCAGAGACCCAGTACTTC. The gene calls are TRBV10-1 and TRBJ2-5, with 8 bases matching TRBD1. V lost 3 bases, J lost 4 bases, and 10 bases stayed unmatched. Germline loops: CDR1 WNHNN, CDR2 SYGVQD (reference sequence). The CDR3 is made up of 16 amino acids.

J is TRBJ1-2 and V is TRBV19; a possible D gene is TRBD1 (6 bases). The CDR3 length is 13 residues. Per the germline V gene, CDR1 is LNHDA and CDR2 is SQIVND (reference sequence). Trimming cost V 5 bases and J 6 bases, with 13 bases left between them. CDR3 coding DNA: TGTGCCAGTAGTCAGGGGATGATTGATGGCTACACCTTC. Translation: CASSQGMIDGYTF.

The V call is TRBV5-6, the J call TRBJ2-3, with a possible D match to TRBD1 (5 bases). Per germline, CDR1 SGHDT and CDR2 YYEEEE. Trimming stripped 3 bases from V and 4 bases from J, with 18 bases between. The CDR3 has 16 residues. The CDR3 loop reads CASSSGALRSADTQYF. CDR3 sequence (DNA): TGTGCCAGCAGCTCTGGGGCCCTGAGGAGCGCAGATACGCAGTATTTT.

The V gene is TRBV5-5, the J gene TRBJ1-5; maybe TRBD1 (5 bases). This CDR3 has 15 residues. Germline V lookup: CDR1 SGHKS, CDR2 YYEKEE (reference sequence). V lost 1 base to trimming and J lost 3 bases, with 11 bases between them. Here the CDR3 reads CASSLYGGNNQPQHF. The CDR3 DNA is TGTGCCAGCAGCTTGTATGGGGGGAACAATCAGCCCCAGCATTTT.